The following is a T cell receptor beta chain sequence with its context. Its antigen is unknown. This sample is drawn from a study of cytomegalovirus exposure and HLA in healthy donors. Points from the study as a whole: Overall, some 160 TCR beta chains were annotated as cytomegalovirus-associated. Cytomegalovirus status was reportedly diagnosed by the classifier with high sensitivity and specificity. Rare TCR sequences predominated, though certain public TCRs were found in many donors.

This table comes from immunoSEQ multiplex PCR, and its TCRdb copy is limited to in-frame clones, with some not included. This sample has 110,000 or so clones, with approximately 95% found just once. Separate from the roughly 720-subject first cohort, the roughly 120-subject validation cohort was the one that the donors belonged to. The CDR3 contains 12 residues. Per germline, CDR1 SQVTM and CDR2 ANQGSEA. The V and J ends lost 3 bases and 4 bases respectively, with 9 bases between them. The chain has TRBV29-1 and TRBJ1-1; D possibly corresponds to TRBD1 (5 bases). The sample taken for sequencing was PBMCs. The TCR sequence derives from a woman aged 18 to 35 in good health and CMV-seronegative. CDR3 in amino acids: CSVDGGGTEAFF. For the CDR3, the DNA is TGCAGCGTTGATGGGGGAGGCACTGAAGCTTTCTTT.